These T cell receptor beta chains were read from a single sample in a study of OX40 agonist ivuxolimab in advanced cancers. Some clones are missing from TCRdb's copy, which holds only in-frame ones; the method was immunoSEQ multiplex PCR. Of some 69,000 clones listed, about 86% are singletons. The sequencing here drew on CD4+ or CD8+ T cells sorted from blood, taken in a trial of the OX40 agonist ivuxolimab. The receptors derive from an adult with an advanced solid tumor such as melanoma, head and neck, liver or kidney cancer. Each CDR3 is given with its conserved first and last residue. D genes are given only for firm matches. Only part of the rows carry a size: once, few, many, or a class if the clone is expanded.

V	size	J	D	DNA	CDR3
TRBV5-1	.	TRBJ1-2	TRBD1	TGCGCCAGCAGCTCAGGGACAGGGGGGAAGGGCTACACCTTC	CASSSGTGGKGYTF
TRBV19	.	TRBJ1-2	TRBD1	TGTGCCAGTACCAGGGGGACAGGCGGCTATGGCTACACCTTC	CASTRGTGGYGYTF
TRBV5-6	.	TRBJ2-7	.	TGTGCCAGCAGCTTACCGGGCGGCTACGAGCAGTACTTC	CASSLPGGYEQYF
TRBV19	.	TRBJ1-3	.	TGTGCCAGTAGTATCGACGGAAACACCATATATTTT	CASSIDGNTIYF
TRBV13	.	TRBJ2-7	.	TGTGCCAGCAGCCCCTTCTCCACCTACGAGCAGTACTTC	CASSPFSTYEQYF
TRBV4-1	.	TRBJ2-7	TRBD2	TGCGCCAGCAGCCAAGATTCGGGACTAAACTCCTACGAGCAGTACTTC	CASSQDSGLNSYEQYF
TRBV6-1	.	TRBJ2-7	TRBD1	TGTGCCAGCAGCCCGACAGGGCCGAGGGAGCAGTACTTC	CASSPTGPREQYF
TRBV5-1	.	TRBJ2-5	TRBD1	TGCGCCAGCAGCAACCGGGACAGGGGACCTACATCCCAAGAGACCCAGTACTTC	CASSNRDRGPTSQETQYF
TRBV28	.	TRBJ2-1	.	TGTGCCAGCAACTACCAGACGGGACCTATTTACAATGAGCAGTTCTTC	CASNYQTGPIYNEQFF
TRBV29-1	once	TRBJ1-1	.	TGCAGCGTTGAAGGGGTGGGTAGGCCAGGGGCTGAAGCTTTCTTT	CSVEGVGRPGAEAFF
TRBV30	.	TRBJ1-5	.	TGTGCCTGGACCGGTCCGGGTCTAGGTCAGCCCCAGCATTTT	CAWTGPGLGQPQHF
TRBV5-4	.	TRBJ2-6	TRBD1	TGTGCCAGCAGCTGGGACAGCATCTCAATCTCTGGGGCCAACGTCCTGACTTTC	CASSWDSISISGANVLTF
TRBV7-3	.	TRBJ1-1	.	TGTGCCAGCAGCCCACAGGGAGCAGGCACTGAAGCTTTCTTT	CASSPQGAGTEAFF
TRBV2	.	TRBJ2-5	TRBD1	TGTGCCAGCAGTGAAGCAGGGGGCGTGGAGACCCAGTACTTC	CASSEAGGVETQYF
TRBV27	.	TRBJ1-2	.	TGTGCCAGCAGTGATACAGGAAAACCCTATGGCTACACCTTC	CASSDTGKPYGYTF
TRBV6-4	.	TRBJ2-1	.	TGTGCCAGCAGTGACCTTGGACACAGCTCCTACAATGAGCAGTTCTTC	CASSDLGHSSYNEQFF